This TCR beta chain was retrieved from a study of shared clonotypes between healthy human individuals (dated by TCRdb to about 2020). With regard to the full study: The cohort included three men and a couple of women between 18 and 49 years of age. Blood TCR repertoires of roughly five healthy adults were deeply sequenced to estimate repertoire size and the extent of clonotype sharing between individuals. Different laboratories and diverse techniques were used to prepare libraries and sequence TCR repertoires, to increase sequencing depth and limit assay-specific biases. For each donor, CD4 naive and CD4 memory were each given three plates, CD8 naive was given two plates, and CD8 memory was given one plate. Per donor, leukapheresis produced somewhere between about 0.9 and 9 billion PBMCs.

Using the deep immunoSEQ assay, TCR CDR3 regions were amplified from genomic DNA by multiplex PCR. Genomic DNA extracted from each cell subset was distributed evenly over all wells of several immunoSEQ 96-well plates, and each plate served as one replicate. Each replicate PCR for sorted subsets received around 200 ng genomic DNA, equal to roughly 29,000 T cell genomes. Purified libraries were measured with a Qubit 3.0 fluorometer, size-checked on a Bioanalyzer 2100, and measured again with the KAPA Library Quantification kit. Every immunoSEQ 96-well plate was sequenced on a separate single-read 150-cycle Illumina NextSeq 550 flow cell. As for how the authors treated the data: The immunoSEQ output contained only junctional sequences without quality scores, so filtering could not match that applied to full-length reads. To assign V/J genes and CDR3, sequences were annotated using PyIR, a Python wrapper for IgBLAST v1.9, with IMGT germline references. Reads with weak V/J assignments (E-value above 1e-6), missing CDR3, stop codons, out-of-frame junctions, or ambiguous translated residues were removed. V3J clonotypes were defined as sequences sharing an identical inferred V gene, J gene, and CDR3 amino acid sequence. To compute the percentage overlap between repertoires, the number of shared unique clonotypes was divided by the size of the smaller repertoire. Repertoire richness was assessed with RTK rarefaction, the Chao1 estimator, and Recon v2.1 estimates of unobserved clonotypes. OLGA was used to compute generation probabilities for all TCRbeta clonotypes that the gDNA method yielded from a handful of donors. TCRdb provides this immuneACCESS table in a form limited to in-frame rearrangements. Some clones are lacking; in checked studies, under half of them reflect an unresolved V gene, and why the rest are absent is not known. From that table come the V and J calls and clone size; the DNA was used to work out D and trimming. This sample is represented by 1.5 million to 2.5 million clones; about 95% of them were singletons. Approximately 1.2% of the sample belongs to the ten largest clones.

CD8 naive samples were CD45RO-negative cells positively selected for CCR7, giving a CD45RA+CCR7+ population that excluded TemRA cells. The donors were healthy, HIV-negative adults who had no recently reported acute infections or vaccinations. Every donor was a Caucasian adult residing in Nashville, Tennessee, USA. After blood collection by leukapheresis, PBMCs were isolated using Ficoll-Histopaque density gradient centrifugation and then cryopreserved in the vapor phase of liquid nitrogen. Analytical flow cytometry was used to check the purity and quantity of each magnetically sorted T cell population. Genomic DNA was isolated from every sorted fraction and measured by UV absorbance on a Nanodrop 2000c. General study outcomes and caveats: Based on pairwise subsampling, the degree of clonotype sharing among donors was expected to be affected by sequencing depth. Even with the large sequencing depth, rarefaction of the sorted-subset datasets indicated that sequencing was incomplete. Naive subsets generally had larger estimated clonotype richness than memory subsets did. The genetic and exposure-history diversity represented was limited by the small number of donors. Higher generation probabilities were observed for clonotypes shared by all four sorted-subset donors than for non-shared clonotypes. Sharing across a few donors was observed for around 5% of naive CD4, less than 4% of naive CD8, 2% to 2.5% of memory CD4, and about 0.4% of memory CD8 clonotypes. Only blood was sampled, and tissue TCR repertoires likely differ from those in blood.

This clone was observed a single time. Its target antigen remains unknown. Within one base of it there is no much larger clone, and no base qualities were kept. CDR3 length: 14 amino acids, cysteine to phenylalanine. Only CDR3 DNA is held: 42 bases, read in frame from base 1. CDR1 and CDR2, per the germline V gene, are MDHEN and SYDVKM. V is pared back by 3 bases and J by 2 bases, with 10 bases lying between the germline termini. The TCR sequence derives from a man between 18 and 29 years old in good health. The specimen sequenced was naive CD8+ T cells sorted from blood. The cell subset or site label on this specimen signifies: CD45RA+CCR7+. Recombination linked TRBV28 to TRBJ2-5; a weak D assignment points to TRBD2 (6 bases agree). The DNA is as follows: TGTGCCAGCAGTTTCGGCGGGGTTCAAGAGACCCAGTACTTC. Its translation is CASSFGGVQETQYF.